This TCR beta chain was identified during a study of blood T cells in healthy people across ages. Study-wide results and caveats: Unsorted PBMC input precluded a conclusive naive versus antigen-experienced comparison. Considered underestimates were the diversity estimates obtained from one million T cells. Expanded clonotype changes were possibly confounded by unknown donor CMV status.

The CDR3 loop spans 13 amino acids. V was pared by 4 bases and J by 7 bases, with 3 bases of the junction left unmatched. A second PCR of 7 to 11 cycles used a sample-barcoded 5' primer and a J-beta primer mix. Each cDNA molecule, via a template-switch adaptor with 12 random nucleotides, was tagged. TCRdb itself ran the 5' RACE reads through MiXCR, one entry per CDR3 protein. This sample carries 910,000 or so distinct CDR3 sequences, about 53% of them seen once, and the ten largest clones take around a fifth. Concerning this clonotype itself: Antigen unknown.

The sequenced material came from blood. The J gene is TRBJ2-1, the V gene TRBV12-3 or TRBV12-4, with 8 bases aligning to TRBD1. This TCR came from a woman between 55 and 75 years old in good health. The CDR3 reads CASSSQGVNEQFF. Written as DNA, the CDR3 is TGTGCCAGCAGTTCACAGGGGGTGAATGAGCAGTTCTTC.